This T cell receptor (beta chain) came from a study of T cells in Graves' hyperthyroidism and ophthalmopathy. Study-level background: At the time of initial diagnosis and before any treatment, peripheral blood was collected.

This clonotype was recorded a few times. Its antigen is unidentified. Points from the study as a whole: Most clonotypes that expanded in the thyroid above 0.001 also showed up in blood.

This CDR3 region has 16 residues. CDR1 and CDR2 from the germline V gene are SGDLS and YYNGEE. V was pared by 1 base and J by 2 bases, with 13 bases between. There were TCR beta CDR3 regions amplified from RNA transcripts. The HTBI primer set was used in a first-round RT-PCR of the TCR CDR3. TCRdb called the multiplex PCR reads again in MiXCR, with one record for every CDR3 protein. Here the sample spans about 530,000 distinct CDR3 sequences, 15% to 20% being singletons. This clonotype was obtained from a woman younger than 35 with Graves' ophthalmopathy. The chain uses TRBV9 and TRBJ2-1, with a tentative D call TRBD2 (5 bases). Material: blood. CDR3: CASSVNHLGTYNEQFF. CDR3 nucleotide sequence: TGTGCCAGCAGCGTAAATCATCTCGGGACCTACAATGAGCAGTTCTTC. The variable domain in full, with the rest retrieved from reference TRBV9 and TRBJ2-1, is DSGVTQTPKHLITATGQRVTLRCSPRSGDLSVYWYQQSLDQGLQFLIQYYNGEERAKGNILERFSAQQFPDLHSELNLSSLELGDSALYFCASSVNHLGTYNEQFFGPGTRLTVL.